The 14 T cell receptor beta chains below all came from one sample that was sequenced in a study of CD8+CD57+ T cells in acquired aplastic anemia. Sequenced patients had shown CD8+CD57+ cell expansion by flow cytometry. It was genomic DNA that served as the template for profiling TCR beta VDJ and CDR3. TCRdb ran MiXCR on the reads and lists one entry per CDR3 protein. The sample shows 190,000 or so distinct CDR3 sequences, under 50% of them seen only once. Sequencing was done on a sample of sorted CD4+, CD8+, or CD8+CD57+ T cells (not recorded which) from PBMCs. These receptors all stem from a human donor with aplastic anemia.

The rearrangement uses TRBV20-1 and TRBJ1-6, with a possible D match to TRBD1 (6 bases). Germline-derived CDR1 and CDR2 are DFQATT and SNEGSKA (reference sequence). This CDR3 is built from 16 residues. V lost 0 bases and J lost 5, with 14 bases in between. The CDR3 region has the DNA TGCAGTGCTAGAGAGACAGGAGAAGGGAATAATTCACCCCTCCACTTT. It codes for CSARETGEGNNSPLHF.

The sample holds one count of this clonotype. The V and J genes are TRBV7-3 and TRBJ1-1, with no clear D. CDR3 size: 16 residues. Germline V gene data show CDR1 as SGHTA and CDR2 as FQGTGA. V gave up 2 bases and J gave up 1 base, with 14 bases separating them. Here the CDR3 reads CASSLGVAATNTEAFF. The CDR3 nucleotides are TGTGCCAGCAGCTTAGGTGTGGCAGCGACGAACACTGAAGCTTTCTTT.

This chain uses TRBV7-9 with TRBJ2-5; TRBD2 matches at 10 bases. Germline V gene data show CDR1 as SEHNR and CDR2 as FQNEAQ (reference sequence). The CDR3 has 14 amino acids. After removal of 2 bases from V and 5 bases from J, the junction contained 2 bases not matched to a gene. The CDR3 DNA is TGTGCCAGCAGCTTACTGACTAGCGGGGAGACCCAGTACTTC. Translation: CASSLLTSGETQYF.

The sample holds many counts of this clonotype. The chain joins TRBV11-2 to TRBJ2-2; 10 nucleotides align to TRBD2. The junction had 6 bases not matched to a gene; V was cut back by 1 base and J by 4 bases. The germline V gene has CDR1 SGHAT and CDR2 FQNNGV. This CDR3 is 17 amino acids long. The chain's CDR3 is CASSLVVASGGTGELFF. The CDR3 DNA reads as TGTGCCAGCAGCTTAGTGGTGGCTAGCGGGGGCACCGGGGAGCTGTTTTTT.

V usage is TRBV20-1 and J usage is TRBJ2-5, with TRBD1 matching 8 bases. This CDR3 region has 12 residues. CDR1 and CDR2 (germline): DFQATT, SNEGSKA (reference sequence). Trimming at V came to 6 bases and at J to 8 bases, leaving 8 bases not matched to a gene. The CDR3 is CSARTGGTTQYF. The CDR3 bases are TGCAGTGCGCGAACAGGGGGAACCACCCAGTACTTC.

This clonotype was detected only a few times. The V call is TRBV20-1, the J call TRBJ2-3, with unresolved D. Trimming stripped 3 bases from V and 2 bases from J, with 12 bases between. CDR3 length: 14 amino acids. Germline CDR1 reads DFQATT; CDR2 reads SNEGSKA (reference sequence). CDR3 loop: CSASAYTSTDTQYF. CDR3 nucleotide sequence: TGCAGTGCTAGTGCATATACGTCCACAGATACGCAGTATTTT.

The chain joins TRBV18 to TRBJ1-5; tentative D call: TRBD1 (6 bases). The CDR3 is 15 amino acids. V was cut by 3 bases and J by 0 bases, with 9 bases left in between. Germline V CDR1 and CDR2: KGHSH, LQKENI. The CDR3 loop is CASSPSGVSNQPQHF. CDR3 nucleotide sequence: TGTGCCAGCTCACCCTCAGGGGTTAGCAATCAGCCCCAGCATTTT.

This sequence joins TRBV19 and TRBJ1-1; D not certain. The CDR3 consists of 12 residues. Germline-derived CDR1 and CDR2 are LNHDA and SQIVND (reference sequence). V lost 1 base and J lost 11, with 11 bases in between. The CDR3 coding sequence is TGTGCCAGTAGTATAGTTGGAGGGCCGGCTTTCTTT. Translation: CASSIVGGPAFF. Looking up the rest from reference TRBV19 and TRBJ1-1 gives the full variable domain: DGGITQSPKYLFRKEGQNVTLSCEQNLNHDAMYWYRQDPGQGLRLIYYSQIVNDFQKGDIAEGYSVSREKKESFPLTVTSAQKNPTAFYLCASSIVGGPAFFGQGTRLTVV.

This clonotype was picked up many times. CDR3 residues: CASSQSPAVETQYF. The CDR3 DNA reads TGTGCCAGCAGCCAGAGTCCCGCAGTGGAGACCCAGTACTTC. The chain joins TRBV3-1 to TRBJ2-5; D uncertain. CDR1 and CDR2 (germline): LGHDT, YNNKEL (reference sequence). Trimming took 3 bases from V and 5 from J, leaving 13 bases between them. This CDR3 is 14 amino acids long.

The chain recombines TRBV11-3 with TRBJ2-6; D uncertain. Germline assignment: CDR1 SGHNT and CDR2 YENEEA. V lost 2 bases to trimming and J lost 0 bases, with 5 bases between them. This CDR3 comprises 15 residues. CDR3: CASSLTPSGANVLTF. The CDR3 nucleotides read TGTGCCAGCAGCTTAACCCCCTCTGGGGCCAACGTCCTGACTTTC. The full variable domain, with the rest looked up from reference TRBV11-3 and TRBJ2-6, is EAGVVQSPRYKIIEKKQPVAFWCNPISGHNTLYWYLQNLGQGPELLIRYENEEAVDDSQLPKDRFSAERLKGVDSTLKIQPAELGDSAVYLCASSLTPSGANVLTFGAGSRLTVL.

In this sample, this clonotype turned up many times. The chain carries TRBV12-3 or TRBV12-4 and TRBJ1-1; D unresolved. Trimming removed 5 bases at V and 5 bases at J, with 12 bases between. The CDR3 spans 13 residues. The DNA of the CDR3 is TGTGCCAGCAGTCCACTCCAAAGGACTGAAGCTTTCTTT. Amino acid sequence: CASSPLQRTEAFF.

This clonotype was seen a few times. The chain couples TRBV29-1 to TRBJ2-5; D ambiguous. Germline V gene sequence: CDR1 SQVTM, CDR2 ANQGSEA. The CDR3 extends over 13 amino acids. V was pared by 4 bases and J by 5 bases, with 14 bases between. For the CDR3, the DNA is TGCAGCGTTGGGTGGGGTGGCGGCGAGACCCAGTACTTC. This encodes CSVGWGGGETQYF. Using reference TRBV29-1 and TRBJ2-5 for the parts outside the CDR3, the full variable domain is SAVISQKPSRDICQRGTSLTIQCQVDSQVTMMFWYRQQPGQSLTLIATANQGSEATYESGFVIDKFPISRPNLTFSTLTVSNMSPEDSSIYLCSVGWGGGETQYFGPGTRLLVL.

With respect to this clonotype: Because it lacks the conserved phenylalanine or tryptophan at the end, this CDR3 is likely a read error. The chain recombines TRBV5-1 with TRBJ2-3, with 9 bases matching TRBD2. The CDR3 has 18 residues. V dropped 0 bases and J dropped 1; count of bases not matched to a gene: 9. Germline assignment: CDR1 SGHRS and CDR2 YFSETQ. CDR3 nucleotide sequence: TGCGCCAGCAGCTTGGGCCGCGGGCTAGCGGGACGCACAGATACGCAGTATGTT. Translating gives CASSLGRGLAGRTDTQYV.

The J gene is TRBJ2-1, the V gene TRBV15, with TRBD2 identical over 13 bases. CDR1 LNHNV and CDR2 YYDKDF come from the germline V gene (reference sequence). The length of the CDR3 is 15 residues. V was pared by 4 bases and J by 6 bases, with 3 bases of the junction left unmatched. The CDR3 DNA reads TGTGCCACCAGCACTGGACTAGCGGGAGTCAATGAGCAGTTCTTC. Translation gives CATSTGLAGVNEQFF.